The source of this T cell receptor beta chain is a study of blood T cell repertoires in COVID-19 (TCRdb year 2020). Looking at the study overall: Collaborator samples came from the United States, Italy and Spain and covered acute and convalescent phases of COVID-19. The material from the prospective study consisted of cDNA or gDNA derived from T cells, B-cell-depleted T cells, or PBMCs. The dataset comprised deeply sampled blood TCRbeta repertoires from subjects exposed to, actively infected with, or recovered from COVID-19. The repertoires were released in a freely available public database meant as a resource for research on the immune response to SARS-CoV-2. Samples came from the ongoing ImmuneRACE study (first 160 participants) plus 1,254 subjects from 6 global collaborators. Nearly every sample came with metadata listing a de-identified subject ID, COVID-19 status, age in years and sex. Where available, HLA class I and class II types were taken from metadata supplied by the sample provider and were not determined by assay-based typing. Study-level results and caveats: The quantity of clinical and demographic metadata differed by source and by participant and was supplied without curation.

Points on this clone: The clone's antigen remains unknown. No much larger clone is present one base from it, and per-base qualities are unavailable.

Each collaborating institution followed its own protocols to collect whole blood in K2EDTA tubes. For TCRbeta analysis, collaborators shipped samples in one of three forms: frozen whole blood, isolated PBMCs, or DNA extracted from either of those sample types. CDR1 and CDR2, looked up from the germline V gene, are MNHEY and SVGAGI. Trimming removed 1 base from V and 7 bases from J, leaving 4 bases between the germline ends. From the cysteine up to the phenylalanine, the CDR3 has a length of 11 residues. Of all the DNA, just the CDR3 is kept, 33 bases in frame from base 1. TCRbeta CDR3 regions were amplified from genomic DNA by means of the immunoSEQ Assay, a bias-controlled multiplex PCR. The study's own analysis went as follows. The number of nucleated cells in each sample was estimated by amplification of reference gene primers within the assay. To quantify the absolute abundance of each unique TCRbeta CDR3 rearrangement, sequence reads were collapsed and filtered. For each sample, productive Simpson clonality was calculated as the square root of Simpson's diversity index over productive rearrangements. TCRdb limited this immuneACCESS table to in-frame rearrangements with V and J called. A share of clones is missing; checked studies link under half to unresolved V genes, and the rest is unexplained. That table supplies the V and J calls and clone size; D and trimming were determined from the DNA. For this sample the table gives 75,000 to 95,000 clones, of which 90% were detected only once. Of the sample, about 2.5% falls within the top ten clones.

The chain joins TRBV6-5 to TRBJ2-5; the D gene lacks a confident call. The origin of this receptor is a human donor in a cohort sampled during active COVID-19. Material: peripheral blood. The CDR3 is CASSYFWTQYF. The nucleotides are TGTGCCAGCAGTTACTTCTGGACCCAGTACTTC.